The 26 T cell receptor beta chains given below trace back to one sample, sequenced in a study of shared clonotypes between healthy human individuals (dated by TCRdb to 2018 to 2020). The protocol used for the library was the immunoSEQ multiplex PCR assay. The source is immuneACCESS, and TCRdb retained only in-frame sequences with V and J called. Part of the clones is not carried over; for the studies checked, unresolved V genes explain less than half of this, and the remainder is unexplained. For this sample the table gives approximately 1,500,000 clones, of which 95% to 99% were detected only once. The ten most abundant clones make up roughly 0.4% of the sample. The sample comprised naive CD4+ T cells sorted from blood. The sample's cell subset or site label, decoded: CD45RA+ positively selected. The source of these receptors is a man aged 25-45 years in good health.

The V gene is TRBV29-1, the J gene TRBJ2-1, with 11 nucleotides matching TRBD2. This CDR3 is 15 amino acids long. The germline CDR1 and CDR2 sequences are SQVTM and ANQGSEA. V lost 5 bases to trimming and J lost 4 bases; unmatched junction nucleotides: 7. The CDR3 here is CSVFAGTSGYNEQFF. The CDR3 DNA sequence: TGCAGCGTTTTTGCCGGGACTAGCGGATACAATGAGCAGTTCTTC.

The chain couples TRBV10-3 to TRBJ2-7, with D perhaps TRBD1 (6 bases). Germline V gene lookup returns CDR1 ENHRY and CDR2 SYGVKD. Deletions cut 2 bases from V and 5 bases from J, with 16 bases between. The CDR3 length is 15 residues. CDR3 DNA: TGTGCCATCAGTGAGCCTCAGGGGTGGGGGAACGAGCAGTACTTC. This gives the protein CAISEPQGWGNEQYF.

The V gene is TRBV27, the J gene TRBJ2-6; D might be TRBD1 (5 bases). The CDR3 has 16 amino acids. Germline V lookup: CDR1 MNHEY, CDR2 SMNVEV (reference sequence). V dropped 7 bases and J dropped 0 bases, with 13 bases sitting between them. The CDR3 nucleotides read TGTGCCAGCAATCCAGGGATGGGCTCTGGGGCCAACGTCCTGACTTTC. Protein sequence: CASNPGMGSGANVLTF.

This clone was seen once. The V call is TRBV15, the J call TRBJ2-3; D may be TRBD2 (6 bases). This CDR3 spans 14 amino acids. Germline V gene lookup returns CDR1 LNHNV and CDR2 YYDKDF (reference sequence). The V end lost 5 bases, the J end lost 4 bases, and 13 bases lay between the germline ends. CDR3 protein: CATSDKEGSDTQYF. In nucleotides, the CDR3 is TGTGCCACCAGCGACAAGGAGGGCTCAGATACGCAGTATTTT.

In nucleotides, the CDR3 is TGTGCCAGCAGCTCCAGTAAGGCGTCTCTCGTGTTCCAAGAGACCCAGTACTTC. Its protein product is CASSSSKASLVFQETQYF. The chain combines TRBV11-2 with TRBJ2-5; no clear D gene. This CDR3 has 18 residues. Trimming removed 4 bases at V and 1 base at J, with 22 bases between. From germline, CDR1 is SGHAT and CDR2 FQNNGV.

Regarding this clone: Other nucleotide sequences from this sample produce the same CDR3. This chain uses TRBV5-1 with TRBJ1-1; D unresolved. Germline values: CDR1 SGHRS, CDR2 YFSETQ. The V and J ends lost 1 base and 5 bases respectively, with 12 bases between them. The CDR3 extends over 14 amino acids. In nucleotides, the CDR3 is TGCGCCAGCAGCTTGTTAGGCGTGGGTACTGAAGCTTTCTTT. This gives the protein CASSLLGVGTEAFF. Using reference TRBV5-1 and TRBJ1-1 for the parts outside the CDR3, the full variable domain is KAGVTQTPRYLIKTRGQQVTLSCSPISGHRSVSWYQQTPGQGLQFLFEYFSETQRNKGNFPGRFSGRQFSNSRSEMNVSTLELGDSALYLCASSLLGVGTEAFFGQGTRLTVV.

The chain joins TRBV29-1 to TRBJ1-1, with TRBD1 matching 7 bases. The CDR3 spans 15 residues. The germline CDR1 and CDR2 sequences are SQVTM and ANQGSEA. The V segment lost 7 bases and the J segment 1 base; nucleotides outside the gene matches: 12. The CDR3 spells CSGQRDRLKNTEAFF. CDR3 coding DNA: TGCAGCGGACAACGGGACAGACTTAAGAACACTGAAGCTTTCTTT.

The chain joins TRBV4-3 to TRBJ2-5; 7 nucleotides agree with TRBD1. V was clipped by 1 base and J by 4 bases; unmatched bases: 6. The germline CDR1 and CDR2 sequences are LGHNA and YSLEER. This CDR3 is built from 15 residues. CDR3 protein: CASSQGQGGGETQYF. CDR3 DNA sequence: TGCGCCAGCAGCCAAGGACAGGGTGGGGGAGAGACCCAGTACTTC.

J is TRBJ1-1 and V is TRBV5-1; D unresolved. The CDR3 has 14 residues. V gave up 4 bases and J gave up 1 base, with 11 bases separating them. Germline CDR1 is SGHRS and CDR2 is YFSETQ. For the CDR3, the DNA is TGCGCCAGCAGCCCCGGGTCAGGGAACACTGAAGCTTTCTTT. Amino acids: CASSPGSGNTEAFF.

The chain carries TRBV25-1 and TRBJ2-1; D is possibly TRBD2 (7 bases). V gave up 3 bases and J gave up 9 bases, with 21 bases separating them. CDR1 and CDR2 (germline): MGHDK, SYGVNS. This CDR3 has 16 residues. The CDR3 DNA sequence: TGTGCCAGCAGTGATTGGGGGGGGGCCCCATCCTCTGAGCAGTTCTTC. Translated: CASSDWGGAPSSEQFF. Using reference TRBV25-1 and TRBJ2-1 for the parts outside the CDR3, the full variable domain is EADIYQTPRYLVIGTGKKITLECSQTMGHDKMYWYQQDPGMELHLIHYSYGVNSTEKGDLSSESTVSRIRTEHFPLTLESARPSHTSQYLCASSDWGGAPSSEQFFGPGTRLTVL.

This CDR3 reads CASSFTAGVETQYF. Here the CDR3 DNA reads TGCGCCAGCAGCTTTACGGCGGGAGTAGAGACCCAGTACTTC. The chain links TRBV5-1 to TRBJ2-5, with 7 bases that match TRBD2. The V gene's germline CDR1 is SGHRS and CDR2 YFSETQ. CDR3 size: 14 residues. After removal of 2 bases from V and 4 bases from J, the junction contained 5 bases not matched to a gene.

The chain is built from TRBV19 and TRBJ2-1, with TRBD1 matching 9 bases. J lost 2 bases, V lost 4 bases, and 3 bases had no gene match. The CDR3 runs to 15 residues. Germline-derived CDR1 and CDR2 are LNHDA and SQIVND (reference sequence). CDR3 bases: TGTGCCAGTAGTAGGGGACAGGGACCCTACAATGAGCAGTTCTTC. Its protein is CASSRGQGPYNEQFF.

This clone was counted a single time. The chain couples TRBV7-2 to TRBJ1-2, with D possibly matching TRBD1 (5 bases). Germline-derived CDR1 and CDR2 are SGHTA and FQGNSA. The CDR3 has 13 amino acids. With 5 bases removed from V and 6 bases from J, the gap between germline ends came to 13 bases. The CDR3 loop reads CASSPAGTHGYTF. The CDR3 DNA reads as TGTGCCAGCAGCCCCGCAGGGACCCATGGCTACACCTTC.

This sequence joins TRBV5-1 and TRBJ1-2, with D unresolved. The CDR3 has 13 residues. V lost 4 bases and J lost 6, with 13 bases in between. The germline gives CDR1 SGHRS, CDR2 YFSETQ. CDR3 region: CASSPPGGDGYTF. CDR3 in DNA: TGCGCCAGCAGCCCTCCGGGTGGCGATGGCTACACCTTC.

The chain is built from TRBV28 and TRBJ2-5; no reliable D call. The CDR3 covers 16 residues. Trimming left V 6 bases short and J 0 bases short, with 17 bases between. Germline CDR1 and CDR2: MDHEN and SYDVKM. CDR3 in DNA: TGTGCCAGCAGCCAACCGGCGCTGATCGACCAAGAGACCCAGTACTTC. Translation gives CASSQPALIDQETQYF.

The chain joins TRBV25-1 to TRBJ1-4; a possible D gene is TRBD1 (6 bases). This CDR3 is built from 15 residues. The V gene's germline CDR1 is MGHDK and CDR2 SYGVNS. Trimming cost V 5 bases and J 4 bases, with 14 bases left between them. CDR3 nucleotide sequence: TGTGCCAGCAGTCGTTTACAGGGCCTTAATGAAAAACTGTTTTTT. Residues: CASSRLQGLNEKLFF.

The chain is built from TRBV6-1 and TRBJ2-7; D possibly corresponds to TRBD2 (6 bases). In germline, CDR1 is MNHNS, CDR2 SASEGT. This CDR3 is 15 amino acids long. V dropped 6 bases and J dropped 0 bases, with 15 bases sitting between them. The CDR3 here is CASRIAGGSSYEQYF. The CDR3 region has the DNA TGTGCCAGCAGGATCGCTGGGGGGAGCTCCTACGAGCAGTACTTC.

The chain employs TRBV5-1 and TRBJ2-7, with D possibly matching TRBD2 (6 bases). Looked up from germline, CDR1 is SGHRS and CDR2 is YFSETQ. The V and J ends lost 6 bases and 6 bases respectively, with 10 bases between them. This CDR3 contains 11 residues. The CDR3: CASKEGLEQYF. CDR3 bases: TGCGCCAGCAAGGAGGGGCTCGAGCAGTACTTC.

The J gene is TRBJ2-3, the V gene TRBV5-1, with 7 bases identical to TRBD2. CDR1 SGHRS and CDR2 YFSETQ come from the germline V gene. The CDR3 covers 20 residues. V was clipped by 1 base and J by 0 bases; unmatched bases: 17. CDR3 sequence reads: CASSLRFAPSGYYSTDTQYF. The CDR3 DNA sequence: TGCGCCAGCAGCTTGCGTTTTGCCCCTAGCGGATATTATAGCACAGATACGCAGTATTTT.

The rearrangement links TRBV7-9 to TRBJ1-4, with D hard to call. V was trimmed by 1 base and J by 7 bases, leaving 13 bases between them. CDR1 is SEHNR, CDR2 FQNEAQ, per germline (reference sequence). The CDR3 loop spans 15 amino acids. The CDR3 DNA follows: TGTGCCAGCAGCTTAGAATGGATGGGAGGTGAAAAACTGTTTTTT. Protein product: CASSLEWMGGEKLFF.

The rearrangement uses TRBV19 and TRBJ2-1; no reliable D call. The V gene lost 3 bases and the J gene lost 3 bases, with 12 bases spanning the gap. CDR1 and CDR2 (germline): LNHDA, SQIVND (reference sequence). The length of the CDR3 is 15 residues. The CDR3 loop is CASSMRRGNYNEQFF. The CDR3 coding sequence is TGTGCCAGTAGTATGAGGCGTGGGAACTACAATGAGCAGTTCTTC.

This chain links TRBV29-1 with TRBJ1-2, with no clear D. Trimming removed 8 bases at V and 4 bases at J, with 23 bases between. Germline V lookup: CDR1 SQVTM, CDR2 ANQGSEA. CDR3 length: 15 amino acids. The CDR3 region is CSFSTGPTSIYGYTF. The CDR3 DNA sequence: TGCAGCTTTTCAACCGGGCCCACTTCAATCTATGGCTACACCTTC.

The CDR3 DNA is TGTGCCAGCAGCCAAGGAGGCAGGGGTGCATACAATGAGCAGTTCTTC. Translation gives CASSQGGRGAYNEQFF. The V call is TRBV4-2, the J call TRBJ2-1; TRBD1 is a possible D gene (6 bases). The CDR3 spans 16 residues. Germline V gene lookup returns CDR1 LGHNA and CDR2 YNFKEQ. Trimming removed 1 base from V and 4 bases from J, with 14 bases in between.

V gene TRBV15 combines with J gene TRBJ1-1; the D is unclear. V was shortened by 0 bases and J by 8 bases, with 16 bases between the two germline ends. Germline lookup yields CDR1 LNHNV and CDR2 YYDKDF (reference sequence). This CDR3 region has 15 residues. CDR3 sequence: CATSRDGSPGVEAFF. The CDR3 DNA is TGTGCCACCAGCAGAGATGGATCACCGGGAGTCGAAGCTTTCTTT.

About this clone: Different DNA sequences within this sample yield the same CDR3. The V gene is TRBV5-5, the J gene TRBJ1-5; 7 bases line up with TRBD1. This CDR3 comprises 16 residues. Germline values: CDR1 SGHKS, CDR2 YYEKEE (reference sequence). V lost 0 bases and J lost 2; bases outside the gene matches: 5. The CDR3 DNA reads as TGTGCCAGCAGCTTGGGGGTAGGGGGCGGCAATCAGCCCCAGCATTTT. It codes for CASSLGVGGGNQPQHF.

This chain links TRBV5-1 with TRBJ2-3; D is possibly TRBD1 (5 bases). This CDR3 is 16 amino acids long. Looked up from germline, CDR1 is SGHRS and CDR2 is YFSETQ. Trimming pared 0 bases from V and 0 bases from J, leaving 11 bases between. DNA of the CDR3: TGCGCCAGCAGCTTGGGGGGCCCTTTTAGCACAGATACGCAGTATTTT. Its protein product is CASSLGGPFSTDTQYF.